This record covers a single T cell receptor beta chain. Its antigen is currently unknown. These data belong to a study of T cells after yellow fever vaccination. Study-wide findings and caveats: Contaminating bulk clonotypes could be abundant in FACS-sorted repertoires.

The CDR3 length is 13 residues. Germline assignment: CDR1 SGHKS and CDR2 YYEKEE (reference sequence). The ends were cut back, 2 bases at V and 8 bases at J, with 11 bases in the middle. Via MiXCR, TCRdb re-called the 5' RACE reads, giving one row per CDR3 protein. The sample lists around 330,000 distinct CDR3 sequences, around 3.6% occurring once. Sequenced here: PBMCs, sampled on the day of the yellow fever booster vaccination. The chain links TRBV5-5 to TRBJ2-1, with D perhaps matching TRBD2 (5 bases). The TCR originated in a man aged 18 to 30 who received the YFV17D yellow fever vaccine. The CDR3 loop is CASSLGGLDEQFF. CDR3 nucleotides: TGTGCCAGCAGCTTAGGCGGGTTGGATGAGCAGTTCTTC.